Following are 8 T cell receptor beta chains from one sample sequenced in a study of technical replicates of blood from several donors. Measured with immunoSEQ multiplex PCR; TCRdb has only the in-frame clones, and not every one. The data contain about 70,000 clones, approximately 94% of them singletons. Sequencing input: T cells isolated from PBMCs. Source of these receptors: a human donor in good health.

The V gene is TRBV11-1, the J gene TRBJ2-7, with TRBD1 matching over 8 bases. The CDR3 contains 15 residues. Germline V gene sequence: CDR1 SGHAT, CDR2 FQDESV (reference sequence). V lost 1 base, J lost 3 bases, and 5 bases stayed unmatched. The CDR3: CASSLGDRTFYEQYF. The CDR3 region has the DNA TGTGCCAGCAGCTTAGGGGACAGGACATTCTACGAGCAGTACTTC.

The CDR3 loop is CASSQDVGTGNIQYF. CDR3 in DNA: TGCGCCAGCAGCCAAGATGTCGGGACAGGAAACATTCAGTACTTC. The chain employs TRBV4-1 and TRBJ2-4; the match to TRBD1 covers 8 bases. Looked up from germline, CDR1 is MGHRA and CDR2 is YSYEKL. CDR3 length: 15 residues. J was trimmed by 6 bases and V by 0 bases; bases with no gene match: 4.

This chain connects TRBV2 to TRBJ2-3; 12 positions agree with TRBD2. The CDR3 loop spans 17 amino acids. Looked up from germline, CDR1 is SNHLY and CDR2 is FYNNEI. J lost 3 bases, V lost 4 bases, and 8 bases had no gene match. This CDR3 reads CASSVSTSGSWTDTQYF. The CDR3, as DNA: TGTGCCAGCAGTGTTTCGACTAGCGGGAGTTGGACAGATACGCAGTATTTT.

The rearrangement uses TRBV7-9 and TRBJ2-7; unclear D gene. V shed 4 bases and J shed 6 bases, with 7 bases lying between them. Germline assignment: CDR1 SEHNR and CDR2 FQNEAQ (reference sequence). The CDR3 contains 11 residues. The CDR3 here is CASSSRSEQYF. CDR3 DNA: TGTGCCAGCAGCTCAAGGAGCGAGCAGTACTTC. The full variable domain, its missing parts supplied by reference TRBV7-9 and TRBJ2-7, is DTGVSQNPRHKITKRGQNVTFRCDPISEHNRLYWYRQTLGQGPEFLTYFQNEAQLEKSRLLSDRFSAERPKGSFSTLEIQRTEQGDSAMYLCASSSRSEQYFGPGTRLTVT.

The chain has TRBV4-1 and TRBJ2-7; 9 bases agree with TRBD2. From germline, CDR1 is MGHRA and CDR2 YSYEKL. The CDR3 has 17 residues. J lost 3 bases, V lost 4 bases, and 13 bases had no gene match. CDR3 region: CASSLQTGSGSGYEQYF. CDR3 DNA sequence: TGCGCCAGCAGCCTCCAAACGGGTAGCGGGAGTGGCTACGAGCAGTACTTC.

The rearrangement uses TRBV6-5 and TRBJ1-1, with D possibly TRBD1 on 6 matching bases. Trimming cost V 1 base and J 1 base, with 13 bases left between them. Germline V gene sequence: CDR1 MNHEY, CDR2 SVGAGI. This CDR3 has 16 amino acids. The CDR3 DNA sequence: TGTGCCAGCAGTTACTTCCTCGGACAGCCGAACACTGAAGCTTTCTTT. Translation gives CASSYFLGQPNTEAFF.

The chain combines TRBV27 with TRBJ2-7; tentatively, D is TRBD1 (6 bases). With 2 bases removed from V and 1 base from J, the gap between germline ends came to 18 bases. The CDR3 is 17 residues long. CDR1 and CDR2 (germline): MNHEY, SMNVEV (reference sequence). Written as DNA, the CDR3 is TGTGCCAGCAGTTTAACCAGGGCTCAGAGGGGGTCCTACGAGCAGTACTTC. Protein sequence: CASSLTRAQRGSYEQYF.

This sequence joins TRBV5-1 and TRBJ2-5; no clear D. Per germline, CDR1 SGHRS and CDR2 YFSETQ. The CDR3 totals 12 residues. V was trimmed by 0 bases and J by 5 bases, leaving 5 bases between them. This CDR3 reads CASSLARETQYF. CDR3 bases: TGCGCCAGCAGCTTGGCACGGGAGACCCAGTACTTC.